This TCR beta chain is drawn from a study of molecular identifiers for immune sequencing clone quantification. At least ten counts were recorded for this clonotype. Naive CD8 libraries were made from around 20,000 to 1,000,000 sorted cells, and they used 10%, 30% or 50% RNA. Naive CD8 T cells were picked out by sorting for CD8+CD4-CCR7+CD45RA+. TCRdb passed the PCR reads through MiXCR, listing each CDR3 protein once. The table includes some 580,000 distinct CDR3 sequences, about 25% detected once. This CDR3 has 15 amino acids. Per the germline V gene, CDR1 is PRHDT and CDR2 is FYEKMQ (reference sequence). Deletions cut 2 bases from V and 1 base from J, with 11 bases between.

This clonotype originated in a human donor in good health. Some libraries in this study had Jurkat cell RNA spiked in. The sequencing input was naive CD8+ T cells from blood, with Jurkat cell RNA spiked in. Subset meaning: FACS-sorted CD8+CD4-CCR7+CD45RA+ naive T cells. This sequence joins TRBV13 and TRBJ1-1; a weak D match, TRBD1 (5 bases). CDR3 nucleotide sequence: TGTGCCAGCAGCTTAACAAATGACAGGAACACTGAAGCTTTCTTT. Translating gives CASSLTNDRNTEAFF. The full variable domain, its missing parts supplied by reference TRBV13 and TRBJ1-1, is AAGVIQSPRHLIKEKRETATLKCYPIPRHDTVYWYQQGPGQDPQFLISFYEKMQSDKGSIPDRFSAQQFSDYHSELNMSSLELGDSALYFCASSLTNDRNTEAFFGQGTRLTVV.